This T cell receptor beta chain originates from a study of tumor-infiltrating lymphocytes in primary liver carcinoma. Study at large: These were node-negative, non-metastatic T1-T3 tumors of roughly 4.2 to 11 cm. Productive TCRbeta read counts per sample ran from roughly 3.5 to 7 million and were similar across tissue types.

V was cut by 1 base and J by 7 bases, with 7 bases left in between. Germline V gene lookup returns CDR1 SGHAT and CDR2 FQDESV (reference sequence). The CDR3 extends over 13 amino acids. Extraction of RNA together with DNA used about 17-34 mg of unsorted bulk tissue. Surgeons treated the primary liver carcinoma of the patients by surgical resection. Treatment-naive at the time, the patients had chronic HBV infection. A constant-region primer primed TCR beta cDNA synthesis from about 0.55 ug of total RNA. Libraries of TCR beta came from three nested multiplex PCR rounds with slightly modified ARM-PCR. Amplification in the first two PCR rounds was performed using TRBV1-TRBV30 forward primers and a C-beta reverse primer for approximately 10 cycles each. MiXCR, applied by TCRdb to the multiplex PCR reads, yields one record per CDR3 protein. This repertoire shows 80,000 to 100,000 distinct CDR3 sequences, approximately 68% found once; its top ten account for around 26%.

The sample taken for sequencing was tumor-adjacent normal liver tissue. The rearrangement uses TRBV11-1 and TRBJ2-2; unclear D gene. The TCR sequence derives from a man aged 35-49 years with primary liver carcinoma and hepatitis B virus infection. CDR3 in amino acids: CASSLVRFGELFF. DNA of the CDR3: TGTGCCAGCAGCTTAGTACGTTTCGGGGAGCTGTTTTTT. Filled out from reference TRBV11-1 and TRBJ2-2, the complete variable domain reads EAEVAQSPRYKITEKSQAVAFWCDPISGHATLYWYRQILGQGPELLVQFQDESVVDDSQLPKDRFSAERLKGVDSTLKIQPAELGDSAMYLCASSLVRFGELFFGEGSRLTVL.